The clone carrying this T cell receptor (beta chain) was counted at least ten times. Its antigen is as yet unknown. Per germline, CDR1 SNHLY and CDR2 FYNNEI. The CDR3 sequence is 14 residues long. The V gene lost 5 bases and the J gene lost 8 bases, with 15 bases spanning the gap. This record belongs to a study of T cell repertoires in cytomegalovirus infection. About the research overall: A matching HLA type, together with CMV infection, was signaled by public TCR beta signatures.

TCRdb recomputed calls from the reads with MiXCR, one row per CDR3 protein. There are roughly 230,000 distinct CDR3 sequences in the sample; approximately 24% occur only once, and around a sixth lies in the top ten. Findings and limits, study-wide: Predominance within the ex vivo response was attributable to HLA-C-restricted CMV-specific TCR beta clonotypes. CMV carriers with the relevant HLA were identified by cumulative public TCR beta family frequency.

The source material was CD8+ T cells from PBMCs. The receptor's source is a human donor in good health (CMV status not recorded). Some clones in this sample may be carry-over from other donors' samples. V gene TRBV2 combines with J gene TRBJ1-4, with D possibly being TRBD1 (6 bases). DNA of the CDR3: TGTGCCAGCAGTAAACAGGGACGTGGCGAAAAACTGTTTTTT. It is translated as CASSKQGRGEKLFF. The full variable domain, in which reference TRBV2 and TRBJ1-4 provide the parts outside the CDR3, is EPEVTQTPSHQVTQMGQEVILRCVPISNHLYFYWYRQILGQKVEFLVSFYNNEISEKSEIFDDQFSVERPDGSNFTLKIRSTKLEDSAMYFCASSKQGRGEKLFFGSGTQLSVL.